A selection of T cell receptor beta chains follows, all from one sample in a study of cytomegalovirus exposure and HLA in healthy donors. Sequencing was performed with immunoSEQ multiplex PCR; in TCRdb, only in-frame clones are kept and a portion is missing. The sample contains 150,000 or so clones, 76% of which appear only once. Input material: PBMCs. The receptors here all came from a female donor in good health and CMV-seronegative. The CDR3 runs from the conserved cysteine through the conserved F or W. The D gene is left open where the match is weak. Size is omitted from some rows. Given values are once, few, many or a class for expanded clones.

v_call: TRBV15; d_call: TRBD2; j_call: TRBJ2-5; clone_size: few; cdr3_nt: TGTGCCACCAGCAGAGATGGGAGGGTAAGGGAGACCCAGTACTTC; cdr3_aa: CATSRDGRVRETQYF
v_call: TRBV7-2; d_call: TRBD1; j_call: TRBJ2-7; clone_size: NA; cdr3_nt: TGTGCCAGCAGCTCATCACGACAGGGGGGAACCTACGAGCAGTACTTC; cdr3_aa: CASSSSRQGGTYEQYF
v_call: TRBV18; d_call: NA; j_call: TRBJ2-3; clone_size: NA; cdr3_nt: TGTGCCAGCTCACAAGAACAGGGACGGAAAGATACGCAGTATTTT; cdr3_aa: CASSQEQGRKDTQYF
v_call: TRBV9; d_call: NA; j_call: TRBJ2-1; clone_size: NA; cdr3_nt: TGTGCCAGCAGCCCGACGCGGGGAACCTACAATGAGCAGTTCTTC; cdr3_aa: CASSPTRGTYNEQFF
v_call: TRBV19; d_call: NA; j_call: TRBJ1-4; clone_size: once; cdr3_nt: TGTGCCAGTACCTCCGACGGACTGCGAACTAATGAAAAACTGTTTTTT; cdr3_aa: CASTSDGLRTNEKLFF
v_call: TRBV7-3; d_call: NA; j_call: TRBJ1-1; clone_size: NA; cdr3_nt: TGTGCCAGCAGTAAGAGAGGACAGAACACTGAAGCTTTCTTT; cdr3_aa: CASSKRGQNTEAFF
v_call: TRBV7-8; d_call: TRBD2; j_call: TRBJ2-1; clone_size: NA; cdr3_nt: TGTGCCAGCAGCTCACTAGCGGGGGGCCCAGGTGAGCAGTTCTTC; cdr3_aa: CASSSLAGGPGEQFF
v_call: TRBV7-2; d_call: NA; j_call: TRBJ2-7; clone_size: NA; cdr3_nt: TGTGCCAGCAGCTCTCAGGGTGCGGGGACCCCCGCGGGCGAGCAGTACTTC; cdr3_aa: CASSSQGAGTPAGEQYF
v_call: TRBV19; d_call: NA; j_call: TRBJ2-7; clone_size: NA; cdr3_nt: TGTGCCAGTAAACTCCAGGGGGGTGCGTCCTACGAGCAGTACTTC; cdr3_aa: CASKLQGGASYEQYF
v_call: TRBV11-1; d_call: TRBD1; j_call: TRBJ2-1; clone_size: NA; cdr3_nt: TGTGCCAGCAGCTTAGCACCCGGGACAGGGTACAATGAGCAGTTCTTC; cdr3_aa: CASSLAPGTGYNEQFF
v_call: TRBV28; d_call: NA; j_call: TRBJ2-5; clone_size: NA; cdr3_nt: TGTGCCAGCAGAATCCGGGAGGGGGCCCAGACCCAGTACTTC; cdr3_aa: CASRIREGAQTQYF